This TCR beta chain stems from a study of tumor T cells in aggressive B-cell lymphoma. V was cut by 2 bases and J by 0 bases, with 7 bases left in between. This CDR3 is built from 14 residues. Germline V CDR1 and CDR2: SGHKS, YYEKEE (reference sequence). The assay was immunoSEQ multiplex PCR, and TCRdb's table has in-frame clones only and misses some. In the table there are 2,000 to 2,500 clones, over 65% of which are singletons. Source material: tumor tissue. The gene calls are TRBV5-5 and TRBJ2-3; D unclear. This sequence was found in an adult with diffuse large B cell lymphoma. The CDR3 nucleotides read TGTGCCAGCAGCTTAAGCGTTAGCACAGATACGCAGTATTTT. It is translated as CASSLSVSTDTQYF.